The following is a T cell receptor beta chain sequence with its context. This record comes from a study of blood T cell repertoires in COVID-19. The overall study: Donors in the United States, Italy and Spain gave samples during acute or convalescent COVID-19. T cells, B-cell-depleted T cells, or PBMCs provided the cDNA or gDNA that served as material.

As originally analysed: Amplification from reference gene primers served as the basis for estimated nucleated cell counts. Generated by immunoSEQ multiplex PCR, the TCRdb table keeps only in-frame clones and is missing some. V and J calls and clone size follow that table, whereas D and trimming were derived from the DNA. The sample lists fewer than 250,000 clones, approximately 84% seen once, with nearly 4.5% in the top ten. Germline V CDR1 and CDR2: SGHDT, YYEEEE. J was trimmed by 7 bases and V by 0 bases; bases with no gene match: 2. The CDR3 sequence is 13 residues long. The V and J genes are TRBV5-6 and TRBJ1-2; 8 nucleotides agree with TRBD1. Sequencing was done on a sample of peripheral blood. The origin of this receptor is a man over 45 with acute or convalescent COVID-19. CDR3 coding DNA: TGTGCCAGCAGCTTGGTCAGGGGGCTTGGCTACACCTTC. Translating gives CASSLVRGLGYTF.